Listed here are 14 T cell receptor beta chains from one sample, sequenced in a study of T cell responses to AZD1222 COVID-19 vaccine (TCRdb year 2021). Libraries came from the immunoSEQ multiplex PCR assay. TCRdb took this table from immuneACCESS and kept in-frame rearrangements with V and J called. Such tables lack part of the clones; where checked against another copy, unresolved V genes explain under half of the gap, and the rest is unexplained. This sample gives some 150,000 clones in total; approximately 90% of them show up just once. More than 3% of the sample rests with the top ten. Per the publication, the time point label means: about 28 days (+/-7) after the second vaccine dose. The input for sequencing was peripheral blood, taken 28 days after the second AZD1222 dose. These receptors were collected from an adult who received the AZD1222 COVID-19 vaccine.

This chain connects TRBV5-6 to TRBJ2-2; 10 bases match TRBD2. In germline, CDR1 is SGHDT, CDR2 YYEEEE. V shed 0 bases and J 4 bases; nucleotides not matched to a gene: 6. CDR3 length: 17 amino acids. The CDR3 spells CASSLDGSGRATGELFF. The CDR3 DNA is TGTGCCAGCAGCTTGGATGGCAGCGGGAGGGCCACCGGGGAGCTGTTTTTT.

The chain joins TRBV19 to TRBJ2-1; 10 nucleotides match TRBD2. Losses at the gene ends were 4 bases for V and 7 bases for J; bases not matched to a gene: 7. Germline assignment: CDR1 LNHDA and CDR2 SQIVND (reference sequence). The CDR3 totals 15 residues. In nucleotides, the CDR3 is TGTGCCAGTAGTACTCAAGCGGGAGGGCCAAATGAGCAGTTCTTC. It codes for CASSTQAGGPNEQFF.

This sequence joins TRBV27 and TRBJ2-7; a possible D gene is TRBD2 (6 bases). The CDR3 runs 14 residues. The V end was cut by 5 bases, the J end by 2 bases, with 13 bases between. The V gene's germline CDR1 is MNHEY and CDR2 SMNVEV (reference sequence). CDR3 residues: CASSPGVSPYEQYF. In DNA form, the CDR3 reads TGTGCCAGCAGTCCGGGGGTCTCACCCTACGAGCAGTACTTC.

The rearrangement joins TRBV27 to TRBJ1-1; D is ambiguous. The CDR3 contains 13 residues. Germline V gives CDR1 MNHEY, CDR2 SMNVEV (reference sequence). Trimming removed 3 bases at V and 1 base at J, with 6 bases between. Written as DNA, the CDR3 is TGTGCCAGCAGTTTGAAAGGGAACACTGAAGCTTTCTTT. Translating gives CASSLKGNTEAFF.

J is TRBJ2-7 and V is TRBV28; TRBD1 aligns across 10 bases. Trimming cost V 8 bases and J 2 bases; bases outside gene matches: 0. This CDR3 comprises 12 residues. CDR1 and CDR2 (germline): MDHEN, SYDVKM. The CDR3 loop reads CASGQGAYEQYF. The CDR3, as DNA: TGTGCCAGCGGACAGGGGGCCTACGAGCAGTACTTC.

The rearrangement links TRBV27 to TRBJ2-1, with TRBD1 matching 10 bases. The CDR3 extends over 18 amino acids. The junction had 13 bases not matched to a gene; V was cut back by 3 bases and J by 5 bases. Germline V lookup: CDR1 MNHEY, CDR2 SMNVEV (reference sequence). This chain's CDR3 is CASSFGQGVRPGDNEQFF. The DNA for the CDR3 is TGTGCCAGCAGTTTTGGACAGGGGGTTCGACCTGGGGACAATGAGCAGTTCTTC.

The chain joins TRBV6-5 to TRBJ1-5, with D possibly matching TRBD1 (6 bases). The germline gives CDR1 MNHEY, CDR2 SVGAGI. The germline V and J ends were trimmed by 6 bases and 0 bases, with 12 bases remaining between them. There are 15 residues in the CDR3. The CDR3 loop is CASRAGTNSNQPQHF. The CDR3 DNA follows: TGTGCCAGCAGGGCAGGGACAAATAGCAATCAGCCCCAGCATTTT.

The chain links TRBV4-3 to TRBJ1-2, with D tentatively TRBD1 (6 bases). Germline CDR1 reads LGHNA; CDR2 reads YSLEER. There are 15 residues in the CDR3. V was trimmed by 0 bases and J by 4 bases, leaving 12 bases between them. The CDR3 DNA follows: TGCGCCAGCAGCCAAGAGTCGGGACAAGTCTATGGCTACACCTTC. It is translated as CASSQESGQVYGYTF.

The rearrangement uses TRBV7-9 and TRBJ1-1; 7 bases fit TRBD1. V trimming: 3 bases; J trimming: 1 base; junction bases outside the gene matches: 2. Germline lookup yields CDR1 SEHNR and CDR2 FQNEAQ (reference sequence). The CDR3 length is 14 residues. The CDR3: CASSLTGTNTEAFF. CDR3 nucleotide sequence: TGTGCCAGCAGCTTGACAGGGACGAACACTGAAGCTTTCTTT.

CDR3 DNA sequence: TGTGCCAGCAGTTATGGACTAACAGGAAGACAGTTCTTC. Translation: CASSYGLTGRQFF. The V gene is TRBV6-5, the J gene TRBJ2-1, with D perhaps TRBD2 (6 bases). The germline gives CDR1 MNHEY, CDR2 SVGAGI. The CDR3 has 13 residues. V was pared by 3 bases and J by 13 bases, with 16 bases between.

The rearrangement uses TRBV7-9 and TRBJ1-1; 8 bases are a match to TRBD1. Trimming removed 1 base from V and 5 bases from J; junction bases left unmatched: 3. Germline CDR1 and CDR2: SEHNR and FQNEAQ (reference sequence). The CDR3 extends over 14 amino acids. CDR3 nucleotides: TGTGCCAGCAGCTTAGGACAGGGGAGTACTGAAGCTTTCTTT. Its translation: CASSLGQGSTEAFF.

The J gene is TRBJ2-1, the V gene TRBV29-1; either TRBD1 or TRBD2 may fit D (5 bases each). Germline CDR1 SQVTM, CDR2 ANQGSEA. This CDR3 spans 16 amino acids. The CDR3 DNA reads TGCACCTTTATCGGACACAAAGGAGGTTTTAACAATGAGCAGTTCTTC. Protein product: CTFIGHKGGFNNEQFF.

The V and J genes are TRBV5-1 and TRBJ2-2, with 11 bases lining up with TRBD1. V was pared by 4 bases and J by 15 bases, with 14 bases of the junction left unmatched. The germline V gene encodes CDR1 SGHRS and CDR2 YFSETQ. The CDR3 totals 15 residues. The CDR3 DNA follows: TGCGCCAGCAGCACCTCCGGGACAGGGGGAAGGGTGGTGTTTTTT. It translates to CASSTSGTGGRVVFF.

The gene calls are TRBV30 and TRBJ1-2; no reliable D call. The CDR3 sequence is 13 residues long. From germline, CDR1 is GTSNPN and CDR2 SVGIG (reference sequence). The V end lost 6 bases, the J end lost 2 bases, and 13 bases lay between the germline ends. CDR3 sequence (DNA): TGTGCCTGCCTACACGCGTCCAACTATGGCTACACCTTC. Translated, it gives CACLHASNYGYTF. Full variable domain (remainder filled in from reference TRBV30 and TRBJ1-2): SQTIHQWPATLVQPVGSPLSLECTVEGTSNPNLYWYRQAAGRGLQLLFYSVGIGQISSEVPQNLSASRPQDRQFILSSKKLLLSDSGFYLCACLHASNYGYTFGSGTRLTVV.